Each of the 23 T cell receptor beta chains below was sequenced from the same sample in a study of cytomegalovirus exposure and HLA in healthy donors. Measured with immunoSEQ multiplex PCR; TCRdb has only the in-frame clones, and not every one. The sample carries around 120,000 clones, approximately 90% recorded once. The sequenced material came from PBMCs. These receptors originate from a woman between 18 and 29 years old in good health and CMV-seronegative.

The chain has TRBV30 and TRBJ2-6; weak D call: TRBD1 (6 bases). V was clipped by 0 bases and J by 0 bases, with 15 bases between them. CDR3 length: 18 residues. CDR1 is GTSNPN and CDR2 is SVGIG in the germline V gene (reference sequence). CDR3 DNA: TGTGCCTGGAGTGTAACTGTGGGCAGGGGCTCTGGGGCCAACGTCCTGACTTTC. Amino acids: CAWSVTVGRGSGANVLTF.

The chain carries TRBV28 and TRBJ2-7; 9 bases fit TRBD1. Losses at the gene ends were 6 bases for V and 5 bases for J; bases not matched to a gene: 2. CDR1 MDHEN and CDR2 SYDVKM come from the germline V gene. The CDR3 has 12 amino acids. Here the CDR3 reads CASSRTGDEQYF. For the CDR3, the DNA is TGTGCCAGCAGCCGGACAGGGGACGAGCAGTACTTC.

V is TRBV25-1 and J is TRBJ1-1; no reliable D call. Per the germline V gene, CDR1 is MGHDK and CDR2 is SYGVNS. The CDR3 runs to 16 residues. Trimming left V 3 bases short and J 0 bases short, with 14 bases between. This CDR3 is CASSEKPPDLNTEAFF. CDR3 in DNA: TGTGCCAGCAGTGAGAAACCCCCAGACTTGAACACTGAAGCTTTCTTT.

On this clone: One end of the junction does not line up with germline, which may come from a read error. The chain combines TRBV7-7 with TRBJ2-3; the D gene is possibly TRBD1 (6 bases). The CDR3 length is 15 residues. The germline V gene has CDR1 SSHAT and CDR2 FNYEAQ (reference sequence). CDR3 amino acids: CASSSTGQPTDTQYF. CDR3 in DNA: TGTGCTAGCAGCTCCACAGGACAGCCCACAGATACGCAGTATTTT. Full variable domain (outside the CDR3, taken from reference TRBV7-7 and TRBJ2-3): GAGVSQSPRYKVTKRGQDVTLRCDPISSHATLYWYQQALGQGPEFLTYFNYEAQPDKSGLPSDRFSAERPEGSISTLTIQRTEQRDSAMYRCASSSTGQPTDTQYFGPGTRLTVL.

The chain is built from TRBV30 and TRBJ1-5; the D is unclear. The germline V gene encodes CDR1 GTSNPN and CDR2 SVGIG (reference sequence). Deletions cut 2 bases from V and 4 bases from J, with 9 bases between. This CDR3 spans 13 amino acids. CDR3 protein: CAWSTEQNQPQHF. DNA of the CDR3: TGTGCCTGGAGTACTGAACAGAATCAGCCCCAGCATTTT.

This chain joins TRBV4-3 and TRBJ2-6; D perhaps matches TRBD1 (6 bases). CDR3 size: 17 residues. The V end was cut by 0 bases, the J end by 0 bases, with 9 bases between. Germline lookup yields CDR1 LGHNA and CDR2 YSLEER. The CDR3 DNA follows: TGCGCCAGCAGCCAAGATTCCAGGGGCTCTGGGGCCAACGTCCTGACTTTC. This encodes CASSQDSRGSGANVLTF.

This rearrangement joins TRBV29-1 to TRBJ2-3, with TRBD1 matching 7 bases. CDR1 is SQVTM and CDR2 is ANQGSEA in the germline V gene. The CDR3 runs to 16 residues. Trimming at V came to 4 bases and at J to 5 bases, leaving 15 bases not matched to a gene. CDR3 nucleotide sequence: TGCAGCGTTGGCCTCTTGGGGGTGACAGGGATAGATACGCAGTATTTT. It specifies CSVGLLGVTGIDTQYF.

The V and J genes are TRBV21-1 and TRBJ1-2; the DNA was not used to check the table's D call, TRBD1. TRBV21-1 is given as a pseudogene. This CDR3 is 13 amino acids long. The CDR3, as DNA: TGTGCCAGCAGCCCCGACAGCTGCTATGGCTACACCTTC. The encoded protein is CASSPDSCYGYTF.

The rearrangement uses TRBV11-2 and TRBJ2-1; TRBD1 matches 11 bases. The germline gives CDR1 SGHAT, CDR2 FQNNGV. The CDR3 spans 18 residues. V lost 5 bases, J lost 4 bases, and 13 bases stayed unmatched. CDR3 in DNA: TGTGCCAGCAGCCCCACCGGGACAGGGGGATTCTTGTACAATGAGCAGTTCTTC. This sequence encodes CASSPTGTGGFLYNEQFF.

The chain carries TRBV6-1 and TRBJ1-1; D may be TRBD1 (5 bases). Germline V lookup: CDR1 MNHNS, CDR2 SASEGT. V was trimmed by 8 bases and J by 0 bases, leaving 10 bases between them. This CDR3 comprises 13 residues. The CDR3 loop reads CASSGQMNTEAFF. The DNA for the CDR3 is TGTGCCAGCTCAGGACAAATGAACACTGAAGCTTTCTTT.

CDR3 residues: CASSLEGGMSSYNEQFF. CDR3 DNA: TGCGCCAGCAGCTTGGAAGGAGGGATGAGCTCCTACAATGAGCAGTTCTTC. The gene calls are TRBV5-1 and TRBJ2-1; the D gene is possibly TRBD2 (6 bases). This CDR3 is built from 17 residues. CDR1 and CDR2 from the germline V gene are SGHRS and YFSETQ. V was trimmed by 0 bases and J by 0 bases, leaving 13 bases between them.

The CDR3 loop reads CASSPGTSVSYEQYF. CDR3 DNA sequence: TGCGCCAGCAGCCCCGGGACTAGCGTCTCCTACGAGCAGTACTTC. The chain combines TRBV4-3 with TRBJ2-7; 10 nucleotides agree with TRBD2. V gave up 4 bases and J gave up 0 bases; unmatched junction bases: 3. Germline V CDR1 and CDR2: LGHNA, YSLEER. The CDR3 length is 15 residues.

This sequence joins TRBV29-1 and TRBJ2-1; D perhaps matches TRBD2 (6 bases). Germline CDR1 SQVTM, CDR2 ANQGSEA. The ends were cut back, 6 bases at V and 13 bases at J, with 22 bases in the middle. This CDR3 is built from 13 residues. CDR3 amino acids: CSVRLVLTFTQFF. In nucleotides, the CDR3 is TGCAGCGTCCGACTAGTTCTTACGTTCACCCAGTTCTTC.

The chain is built from TRBV7-9 and TRBJ2-1; 8 nucleotides agree with TRBD1. The CDR3 spans 14 residues. Germline CDR1 SEHNR, CDR2 FQNEAQ (reference sequence). The V segment lost 5 bases and the J segment 7 bases; nucleotides outside the gene matches: 7. CDR3 coding DNA: TGTGCCAGCAGCGACAACACAGGGGGGAATGAGCAGTTCTTC. This encodes CASSDNTGGNEQFF.

This chain joins TRBV7-2 and TRBJ2-5; TRBD2 agrees at 12 bases. V shed 6 bases, J shed 3 bases, and the junction held 5 bases outside the gene matches. This CDR3 contains 15 residues. The germline gives CDR1 SGHTA, CDR2 FQGNSA. DNA of the CDR3: TGTGCCAGCAGGCTAGCGGGGGGGGTAAAAGAGACCCAGTACTTC. Protein: CASRLAGGVKETQYF.

The rearrangement uses TRBV2 and TRBJ1-6; no clear D. Per the germline V gene, CDR1 is SNHLY and CDR2 is FYNNEI. This CDR3 is built from 16 residues. The V end was cut by 5 bases, the J end by 5 bases, with 16 bases between. The CDR3 spells CASSRVTVTDNSPLHF. The CDR3 DNA sequence: TGTGCCAGCAGTCGGGTAACGGTAACGGATAATTCACCCCTCCACTTT.

The J gene is TRBJ2-1, the V gene TRBV2; 13 nucleotides agree with TRBD2. The CDR3 loop spans 15 amino acids. The ends lost 7 bases at V and 8 bases at J; junction bases unmatched: 8. Germline V gene sequence: CDR1 SNHLY, CDR2 FYNNEI. CDR3 loop: CASTTGTSGTHEQFF. Here the CDR3 DNA reads TGTGCCAGCACCACCGGGACTAGCGGGACCCATGAGCAGTTCTTC.

V usage is TRBV5-1 and J usage is TRBJ2-7; tentatively, D is TRBD1 (6 bases). This CDR3 has 14 residues. Trimming removed 3 bases at V and 2 bases at J, with 12 bases between. Germline V CDR1 and CDR2: SGHRS, YFSETQ. CDR3 region: CASSSDRLTYEQYF. The DNA of the CDR3 is TGCGCCAGCAGCTCCGACAGGCTGACCTACGAGCAGTACTTC.

This sequence joins TRBV10-2 and TRBJ2-2; 9 nucleotides agree with TRBD2. Germline assignment: CDR1 WSHSY and CDR2 SAAADI. This CDR3 is 14 amino acids long. After removal of 7 bases from V and 7 bases from J, the junction contained 7 bases not matched to a gene. Here the CDR3 reads CASKDSGSVGELFF. The DNA for the CDR3 is TGCGCCAGCAAGGATAGCGGGAGTGTCGGGGAGCTGTTTTTT.

V gene TRBV19 combines with J gene TRBJ2-1; D is possibly TRBD1 (6 bases). Germline V lookup: CDR1 LNHDA, CDR2 SQIVND (reference sequence). The CDR3 is made up of 13 amino acids. V was pared by 4 bases and J by 4 bases, with 8 bases between. The CDR3 is CASSRGPYNEQFF. In nucleotides, the CDR3 is TGTGCCAGTAGTAGGGGGCCATACAATGAGCAGTTCTTC.

This chain uses TRBV25-1 with TRBJ1-1, with 8 bases fitting TRBD1. Unmatched junction bases numbered 5, after V lost 5 bases and J lost 9 bases. CDR3 length equals 12 residues. Germline V gene sequence: CDR1 MGHDK, CDR2 SYGVNS. CDR3 nucleotides: TGTGCCAGCAGTTTGACAGGGGTTAAAGCTTTCTTT. The encoded protein is CASSLTGVKAFF.

The chain joins TRBV2 to TRBJ2-7, with 9 positions matching TRBD1. Losses at the gene ends were 7 bases for V and 5 bases for J; bases not matched to a gene: 6. This CDR3 comprises 13 residues. The germline CDR1 and CDR2 sequences are SNHLY and FYNNEI. The CDR3 nucleotides are TGTGCCAGCATGGAGGACAGGGGACACGAGCAGTACTTC. Translating gives CASMEDRGHEQYF.

The V and J genes are TRBV9 and TRBJ2-7; 7 bases map to TRBD2. Germline V gene lookup returns CDR1 SGDLS and CDR2 YYNGEE. The CDR3 totals 14 residues. V gave up 3 bases and J gave up 4 bases; unmatched junction bases: 7. The CDR3 reads CASSEGGSRYEQYF. Written as DNA, the CDR3 is TGTGCCAGCAGCGAAGGCGGGAGTAGGTACGAGCAGTACTTC.